The 23 T cell receptor beta chains reported below all come from one sample, sequenced in a study of identical twins. TCRdb called the 5' RACE reads again in MiXCR, with one record for every CDR3 protein. The sample has around 1.7 million distinct CDR3 sequences; less than 40% are singletons. The sample was cord blood. The receptors come from a newborn girl in good health.

Ten or more counts support this clonotype. V is TRBV29-1 and J is TRBJ2-5; 7 positions agree with TRBD2. In germline, CDR1 is SQVTM, CDR2 ANQGSEA. Losses at the gene ends were 3 bases for V and 11 bases for J; bases not matched to a gene: 15. The CDR3 runs to 14 residues. The CDR3 nucleotides read TGCAGCGTTGATTGGGCGGGAGACACCCGGGAGCAGTACTTC. Translating gives CSVDWAGDTREQYF.

This clonotype occurred a few times. The J gene is TRBJ2-5, the V gene TRBV7-2; 13 bases agree with TRBD2. Germline values: CDR1 SGHTA, CDR2 FQGNSA. With V trimmed by 5 bases and J by 4 bases, 10 bases remained unmatched. CDR3 length: 17 amino acids. The CDR3 coding sequence is TGTGCCAGCAGCGCAACGACTAGCGGGGGGTGGTTAGAGACCCAGTACTTC. Protein sequence: CASSATTSGGWLETQYF.

V gene TRBV4-1 combines with J gene TRBJ1-5; possible D gene TRBD1, 5 bases. The CDR3 sequence is 16 residues long. The V gene's germline CDR1 is MGHRA and CDR2 YSYEKL. V lost 0 bases and J 5 bases, leaving 14 bases between the germline ends. CDR3 sequence reads: CASSQEGRGGYQPQHF. CDR3 sequence (DNA): TGCGCCAGCAGCCAAGAAGGAAGGGGAGGCTATCAGCCCCAGCATTTT.

This clonotype has just one count. With a much larger clone just one base away, this may be a read error. The chain recombines TRBV29-1 with TRBJ2-5, with TRBD2 as a possible D gene (6 bases). Germline V gives CDR1 SQVTM, CDR2 ANQGSEA. This CDR3 is built from 12 residues. The V end lost 7 bases, the J end lost 11 bases, and 20 bases lay between the germline ends. The CDR3 region is CSALDYSYKQYF. The CDR3 nucleotides read TGCAGCGCCCTGGACTATTCCTACAAGCAGTACTTC.

The chain joins TRBV4-2 to TRBJ2-3; D ambiguous. The V gene lost 0 bases and the J gene lost 3 bases, with 10 bases spanning the gap. Germline V gene sequence: CDR1 LGHNA, CDR2 YNFKEQ. The CDR3 covers 15 residues. This CDR3 is CASSQERIGTDTQYF. The CDR3 nucleotides read TGTGCCAGCAGCCAAGAGCGGATAGGTACAGATACGCAGTATTTT.

This clonotype has only a few counts. This chain joins TRBV5-4 and TRBJ2-7, with 13 bases identical to TRBD2. Germline lookup yields CDR1 SGHNT and CDR2 YYREEE (reference sequence). The V segment lost 4 bases and the J segment 4 bases; nucleotides outside the gene matches: 5. CDR3 length: 15 residues. The CDR3 nucleotides read TGTGCCAGCAGCGGATCACTAGCGGGAGGGTACGAGCAGTACTTC. Translation gives CASSGSLAGGYEQYF.

The gene calls are TRBV5-1 and TRBJ1-2; tentative D call: TRBD1 (5 bases). Germline CDR1 and CDR2: SGHRS and YFSETQ. Trimming shortened V by 5 bases and J by 5 bases, and 19 bases separated the two germline ends. The CDR3 extends over 15 amino acids. The CDR3 bases are TGCGCCAGCAGTCTCAACCCGGGACTGTTATATGGCTACACCTTC. This codes for CASSLNPGLLYGYTF. Full variable domain (remainder filled in from reference TRBV5-1 and TRBJ1-2): KAGVTQTPRYLIKTRGQQVTLSCSPISGHRSVSWYQQTPGQGLQFLFEYFSETQRNKGNFPGRFSGRQFSNSRSEMNVSTLELGDSALYLCASSLNPGLLYGYTFGSGTRLTVV.

V is TRBV6-6 and J is TRBJ2-3; D is perhaps TRBD2 (6 bases). Trimming pared 0 bases from V and 2 bases from J, leaving 9 bases between. The CDR3 contains 15 residues. From germline, CDR1 is MNHNY and CDR2 SVGAGI (reference sequence). CDR3 sequence: CASSYSRGNTDTQYF. The CDR3 DNA sequence: TGTGCCAGCAGTTACTCGCGGGGCAACACAGATACGCAGTATTTT.

The CDR3 coding sequence is TGTGCCAGCAGTCACAGGGCCTCTAGCAATCAGCCCCAGCATTTT. Residues: CASSHRASSNQPQHF. The V gene is TRBV28, the J gene TRBJ1-5; possible D gene TRBD1, 6 bases. The germline gives CDR1 MDHEN, CDR2 SYDVKM. V was shortened by 5 bases and J by 0 bases, with 11 bases between the two germline ends. There are 15 residues in the CDR3.

This clonotype was counted only a few times. This chain joins TRBV20-1 and TRBJ1-5; D is possibly TRBD1 (5 bases). Germline CDR1 and CDR2: DFQATT and SNEGSKA (reference sequence). The CDR3 consists of 14 residues. The germline V and J ends were trimmed by 3 bases and 3 bases, with 12 bases remaining between them. CDR3 in amino acids: CSASGTQDNQPQHF. CDR3 DNA: TGCAGTGCTAGTGGGACGCAGGACAATCAGCCCCAGCATTTT.

This clonotype was counted between two and nine times. V and J are TRBV5-1 and TRBJ2-3; D unresolved. V was pared by 7 bases and J by 4 bases, with 13 bases between. This CDR3 is 13 amino acids long. Germline CDR1 reads SGHRS; CDR2 reads YFSETQ. Here the CDR3 DNA reads TGCGCCAGCCGGAAAGGGTACTCAGATACGCAGTATTTT. Translation: CASRKGYSDTQYF.

This clonotype occurred many times. The chain couples TRBV4-2 to TRBJ2-7; perhaps TRBD1 as D (5 bases). Germline CDR1 LGHNA, CDR2 YNFKEQ. V lost 0 bases, J lost 1 base, and 7 bases lay in between. The CDR3 runs to 14 residues. The CDR3 reads CASSQEQGSYEQYF. In DNA form, the CDR3 reads TGTGCCAGCAGCCAAGAGCAGGGATCCTACGAGCAGTACTTC.

This clonotype has only a few counts. V is TRBV7-9 and J is TRBJ2-1; possibly TRBD1 or TRBD2 for D (5 bases each). The V end was cut by 8 bases, the J end by 4 bases, with 15 bases between. The CDR3 consists of 14 residues. CDR1 SEHNR and CDR2 FQNEAQ come from the germline V gene (reference sequence). The CDR3 DNA follows: TGTGCCAGCCTGGGACCCAAGCCATACAATGAGCAGTTCTTC. This gives the protein CASLGPKPYNEQFF. Full variable domain (remainder filled in from reference TRBV7-9 and TRBJ2-1): DTGVSQNPRHKITKRGQNVTFRCDPISEHNRLYWYRQTLGQGPEFLTYFQNEAQLEKSRLLSDRFSAERPKGSFSTLEIQRTEQGDSAMYLCASLGPKPYNEQFFGPGTRLTVL.

This clonotype has only a few counts. The V call is TRBV4-2, the J call TRBJ2-7; D uncertain. Trimming took 0 bases from V and 4 from J, leaving 7 bases between them. Germline CDR1 reads LGHNA; CDR2 reads YNFKEQ. The CDR3 has 13 amino acids. CDR3 sequence reads: CASSQDYRYEQYF. CDR3 in DNA: TGTGCCAGCAGCCAAGATTATCGGTACGAGCAGTACTTC.

This clonotype was seen more than once but under ten times. The genes are TRBV7-2 and TRBJ1-4; TRBD1 matches at 7 bases. This CDR3 is 18 amino acids long. J gave up 1 base and V 4 bases, and 12 bases lay outside the gene matches. Looked up from germline, CDR1 is SGHTA and CDR2 is FQGNSA. The CDR3 sequence is CASSSRGTAILTNEKLFF. The CDR3 region has the DNA TGTGCCAGCAGCTCAAGGGGGACAGCCATCCTAACTAATGAAAAACTGTTTTTT.

The chain combines TRBV5-4 with TRBJ2-7, with 7 bases matching TRBD1. CDR3 length equals 15 residues. The trim removed 4 bases at V and 3 bases at J, leaving 10 bases unmatched. Germline CDR1 reads SGHNT; CDR2 reads YYREEE (reference sequence). In DNA, the CDR3 is TGTGCCAGCAGCACCCCCGGGACAGCTTTCTACGAGCAGTACTTC. It yields the protein CASSTPGTAFYEQYF.

This chain links TRBV28 with TRBJ2-7; the D is unclear. V lost 10 bases and J lost 7, with 20 bases in between. The V gene's germline CDR1 is MDHEN and CDR2 SYDVKM. CDR3 length equals 13 residues. In DNA form, the CDR3 reads TGTGCCACTTCCGGGCCCTTGGTCTGGGAGCAGTACTTC. Encoded protein: CATSGPLVWEQYF.

V is TRBV5-1 and J is TRBJ2-5; TRBD2 matches 9 bases. CDR1 is SGHRS, CDR2 YFSETQ, per germline. Trimming took 3 bases from V and 2 from J; bases not matched to a gene: 11. The CDR3 is made up of 17 amino acids. CDR3 protein: CASSSRLAGTLQETQYF. As DNA, the CDR3 is TGCGCCAGCAGCTCGCGGCTAGCGGGGACCCTACAAGAGACCCAGTACTTC.

V usage is TRBV4-2 and J usage is TRBJ2-5; D is unresolved. This CDR3 is built from 15 residues. The V gene's germline CDR1 is LGHNA and CDR2 YNFKEQ. V was shortened by 1 base and J by 11 bases, with 20 bases between the two germline ends. The CDR3 reads CASSQVGLVDNEQYF. The CDR3 DNA reads TGTGCCAGCAGCCAAGTTGGGCTAGTAGACAATGAGCAGTACTTC.

The genes are TRBV12-3 or TRBV12-4 and TRBJ2-7, with TRBD2 matching over 10 bases. V shed 2 bases, J shed 0 bases, and the junction held 10 bases outside the gene matches. This CDR3 region has 18 residues. CDR3 DNA sequence: TGTGCCAGCAGTTTAATTTCCGGACTAGCGGTTAGCTCCTACGAGCAGTACTTC. This codes for CASSLISGLAVSSYEQYF.

This clonotype was counted between two and nine times. This rearrangement joins TRBV20-1 to TRBJ2-7; 8 bases are a match to TRBD2. V gave up 2 bases and J gave up 4 bases; unmatched junction bases: 4. This CDR3 contains 13 residues. The germline V gene encodes CDR1 DFQATT and CDR2 SNEGSKA (reference sequence). The CDR3 is CSARLAGFYEQYF. CDR3 nucleotide sequence: TGCAGTGCTAGACTAGCGGGTTTTTACGAGCAGTACTTC.

The rearrangement joins TRBV27 to TRBJ2-3; 7 bases fit TRBD2. With 1 base clipped from V and 4 bases from J, the junction kept 2 bases outside the gene matches. The germline CDR1 and CDR2 sequences are MNHEY and SMNVEV (reference sequence). This CDR3 region has 14 residues. As DNA, the CDR3 is TGTGCCAGCAGTTTATGGAGCGGGGCAGATACGCAGTATTTT. This sequence encodes CASSLWSGADTQYF.

This clonotype has ten or more counts. V is TRBV29-1 and J is TRBJ1-4; D unresolved. Germline V lookup: CDR1 SQVTM, CDR2 ANQGSEA. The V end lost 7 bases, the J end lost 7 bases, and 10 bases lay between the germline ends. The CDR3 totals 11 residues. The CDR3 is CSAHRGEKLFF. CDR3 sequence (DNA): TGCAGCGCTCACCGAGGTGAAAAACTGTTTTTT.